The T cell receptor beta chain described here comes from a study of blood T cell repertoires in COVID-19. Cohort 3 recovered donors had two negative PCRs, clearance, or symptom resolution. Comments on this clone: Other DNA variants within this sample encode the same CDR3.

Assay: immunoSEQ multiplex PCR; the TCRdb copy retains only in-frame clones and omits some. The sample includes 90,000 to 120,000 clones, around 85% seen only once; the top ten take roughly 3%. The CDR3 spans 16 residues. Germline lookup yields CDR1 LNHDA and CDR2 SQIVND (reference sequence). Trimming cost V 3 bases and J 0 bases, with 12 bases left between them. The V and J genes are TRBV19 and TRBJ1-5; D is unclear. The material sequenced was PBMCs or T cells enriched from blood (not recorded which). The source of this sequence is a woman aged 45 to 65 who had recovered from COVID-19. The CDR3 coding sequence is TGTGCCAGTAGTATTTTGGGCCAGAATAGCAATCAGCCCCAGCATTTT. Translating it yields CASSILGQNSNQPQHF.